The 8 T cell receptor beta chains listed next were all sequenced from one sample in a study of blood T cell repertoires in COVID-19. Sequenced by immunoSEQ multiplex PCR; TCRdb stores in-frame clones only, minus some. The repertoire consists of 200,000 to 300,000 clones, with approximately 80% occurring once and the leading ten covering approximately 4.5%. The sequenced sample consisted of peripheral blood. Receptor source: a woman in her 70s with acute or convalescent COVID-19.

This clone was recorded only once. The chain links TRBV5-3 to TRBJ2-7, with 7 bases identical to TRBD1. TRBV5-3 is an ORF for which the function is uncertain. V lost 0 bases, J lost 4 bases, and 10 bases stayed unmatched. CDR3 size: 16 residues. The CDR3 bases are TGTGCCAGAAGCTTGGGACAGGGCGAGCTAAGTTACGAGCAGTACTTC. Protein: CARSLGQGELSYEQYF.

The rearrangement uses TRBV2 and TRBJ1-6, with 10 bases lining up with TRBD1. There are 16 residues in the CDR3. Looked up from germline, CDR1 is SNHLY and CDR2 is FYNNEI. V was pared by 8 bases and J by 6 bases, with 10 bases of the junction left unmatched. CDR3 amino acids: CASLAWDRGFNSPLHF. CDR3 bases: TGTGCCAGCTTAGCCTGGGACAGGGGATTTAATTCACCCCTCCACTTT.

The rearrangement uses TRBV29-1 and TRBJ2-5; 8 bases line up with TRBD1. Losses at the gene ends were 4 bases for V and 0 bases for J; bases not matched to a gene: 4. The V gene's germline CDR1 is SQVTM and CDR2 ANQGSEA. This CDR3 has 14 residues. The CDR3 region has the DNA TGCAGCGTTGGACAGGGGACCTACCAAGAGACCCAGTACTTC. Translation: CSVGQGTYQETQYF.

A single count supports this clone. CDR3 amino acids: CASSQGGLADTDTQYF. DNA of the CDR3: TGTGCCAGCAGCCAGGGGGGACTAGCGGACACAGATACGCAGTATTTT. The chain has TRBV4-2 and TRBJ2-3, with 11 bases lining up with TRBD2. The CDR3 has 16 amino acids. Germline V gives CDR1 LGHNA, CDR2 YNFKEQ. V lost 3 bases and J lost 2; bases outside the gene matches: 4.

In its sample, this clone was seen a few times. In the same sample, other DNA sequences code for this CDR3. The chain uses TRBV5-1 and TRBJ1-1; tentatively, D is TRBD1 (6 bases). V lost 1 base to trimming and J lost 0 bases, with 10 bases between them. CDR1 is SGHRS and CDR2 is YFSETQ in the germline V gene. The CDR3 spans 15 residues. The CDR3 protein is CASSLQGTMNTEAFF. CDR3 DNA: TGCGCCAGCAGCTTGCAGGGGACAATGAACACTGAAGCTTTCTTT.

The J gene is TRBJ1-4, the V gene TRBV6-1, with a possible D match to TRBD1 (5 bases). This CDR3 has 16 amino acids. Germline V gene sequence: CDR1 MNHNS, CDR2 SASEGT. V lost 4 bases and J lost 0, with 12 bases in between. This CDR3 reads CASSAGRTPTNEKLFF. The CDR3 region has the DNA TGTGCCAGCAGTGCAGGGAGGACCCCAACTAATGAAAAACTGTTTTTT.

This chain joins TRBV6-1 and TRBJ1-2; a possible D gene is TRBD1 (6 bases). Trimming left V 0 bases short and J 6 bases short, with 14 bases between. Germline CDR1 is MNHNS and CDR2 is SASEGT. The CDR3 totals 15 residues. The CDR3 spells CASSEAQGGGNGYTF. CDR3 nucleotides: TGTGCCAGCAGTGAAGCGCAAGGCGGGGGCAATGGCTACACCTTC.

The chain links TRBV2 to TRBJ1-2; 12 bases are a match to TRBD1. CDR1 is SNHLY, CDR2 FYNNEI, per germline. The CDR3 consists of 15 residues. The ends lost 10 bases at V and 8 bases at J; junction bases unmatched: 14. This CDR3 is CATQPGQGALGGYTF. Written as DNA, the CDR3 is TGTGCCACTCAGCCGGGACAGGGGGCGCTTGGAGGCTACACCTTC.